These T cell receptor beta chains were read from a single sample in a study of T cell repertoires in cytomegalovirus infection. TCRdb reanalysed the reads using MiXCR and keeps one entry per CDR3 protein. Here the sample spans 150,000 to 200,000 distinct CDR3 sequences, roughly 17% being singletons. The specimen was CD8+ T cells from PBMCs. These receptors came from a human donor in good health (CMV status not recorded). Some clones in this sample may be carry-over from other donors' samples. CDR3s include the opening cysteine and the closing phenylalanine or tryptophan. The order of the fields is D gene, clone size, J gene, V gene, CDR3 DNA, CDR3 protein. A D gene is named only where the DNA matches it firmly. Not every row has a clone size; where given, it reads once, few, many or a size class.

- few TRBJ2-1 TRBV6-5 TGTGCCAGCAGTTACACCGGCGAAGGGTACAATGAGCAGTTCTTC CASSYTGEGYNEQFF
- - TRBJ1-1 TRBV2 TGTGCCAGCAGTGATGGGATTGTGAACACTGAAGCTTTCTTT CASSDGIVNTEAFF
TRBD1 few TRBJ2-1 TRBV6-2/TRBV6-3 TGTGCCAGCAGTACGGTTATCGGACAGGGAGTCCATGAGCAGTTCTTC CASSTVIGQGVHEQFF
- many TRBJ2-1 TRBV6-2/TRBV6-3 TGTGCCAGCAGAGATCTACAGGGAAGCTCCTACAATGAGCAGTTCTTC CASRDLQGSSYNEQFF
- few TRBJ1-4 TRBV20-1 TGCAGTGCTACCCCAGCTCAAGAAAAACTGTTTTTT CSATPAQEKLFF
TRBD2 - TRBJ2-1 TRBV9 TGTGCCAGCAGCCCTACACTAGCGGGGTTCCGTGTTGAGCAGTTCTTC CASSPTLAGFRVEQFF
TRBD2 - TRBJ2-1 TRBV12-3/TRBV12-4 TGTGCCAGCAGCCCTAGCGGGCTATCCTACAATGAGCAGTTCTTC CASSPSGLSYNEQFF
- - TRBJ2-6 TRBV15 TGTGCCACCAGCAGAGGGTCTGGTCGCGGGGCCAACGTCCTGACTTTC CATSRGSGRGANVLTF
- few TRBJ1-1 TRBV7-2 TGTGCCAGCAGTACGGAAGCTTTCTTT CASSTEAFF
- - TRBJ2-5 TRBV6-1 TGTGCCAGCAGCGAGGGATTGGCGCTCCAAGAGACCCAGTACTTC CASSEGLALQETQYF
TRBD1 - TRBJ2-7 TRBV10-3 TGTGCCATCAGTGACTTATATCGGACAGGGGAAAACGAGCAGTACTTC CAISDLYRTGENEQYF
- few TRBJ2-2 TRBV20-1 TGCAGTGCTAGACTCCGGGACCCCCCAACCGGGGAGCTGTTTTTT CSARLRDPPTGELFF
- few TRBJ2-7 TRBV6-2/TRBV6-3 TGTGCCAGCAGTCCACTTGACAGGCCTACCTACGAGCAGTACTTC CASSPLDRPTYEQYF
TRBD2 few TRBJ2-3 TRBV7-6 TGTGCCAGCAGCTCGACGAGAGTGGCTAGCGGGGGTTCTAGCACAGATACGCAGTATTTT CASSSTRVASGGSSTDTQYF
TRBD1 - TRBJ2-1 TRBV5-6 TGTGCCAGCAGCTTGGCAAGGACAGGGGGCAGGGATGAGCAGTTCTTC CASSLARTGGRDEQFF
- few TRBJ2-1 TRBV11-2 TGTGCCAGCAGCTTAGTGGTAGATAATGAGCAGTTCTTC CASSLVVDNEQFF
TRBD1 few TRBJ2-7 TRBV14 TGTGCCAGCAGCCAAGTAGGGGCAGGGGGCTATGAGCAGTACTTC CASSQVGAGGYEQYF
- - TRBJ1-1 TRBV29-1 TGCAGCGTTGTCCTGAACACTGAAGCTTTCTTT CSVVLNTEAFF
TRBD1 few TRBJ2-1 TRBV28 TGTGCCAGCACCGATCTGAATGGACAGGCTGAGGGGTTC CASTDLNGQAEGF
TRBD1 many TRBJ1-2 TRBV6-2/TRBV6-3 TGTGCCAGCAGTGAACAGGGGAACTATGGCTACACCTTC CASSEQGNYGYTF
TRBD2 few TRBJ2-3 TRBV20-1 TGCAGTGCTAGAGGCGCGACTAGCTACAATCGACCTAGCACAGATACGCAGTATTTT CSARGATSYNRPSTDTQYF
- few TRBJ2-1 TRBV2 TGTGCCGCGACGGTAGACAATGAGCAGTTCTTC CAATVDNEQFF
- - TRBJ2-7 TRBV20-1 TGCAGTGCCAACTTGAATTCGGACGAGCAGTACTTC CSANLNSDEQYF
- - TRBJ2-7 TRBV9 TGTGCCAGCAGCCCCGGGGGACCAACCTACGAGCAGTACTTC CASSPGGPTYEQYF
- - TRBJ2-1 TRBV12-3/TRBV12-4 TGTGCCAGCAGTTTCCCCGCCGCCCCACAGAGTAGCTCCTACAATGAGCAGTTCTTC CASSFPAAPQSSSYNEQFF
TRBD1 - TRBJ1-1 TRBV27 TGTGCCAGCAGTCTACAGGGGCGGGGAGTCCCCATGAACACTGAAGCTTTCTTT CASSLQGRGVPMNTEAFF
- - TRBJ1-2 TRBV20-1 TGCAGTGCTAGCAGCTTCGAAAGGGACTCCTATGGCTACACCTTC CSASSFERDSYGYTF
TRBD2 few TRBJ2-7 TRBV28 TGTGCCAGCAGTCCCCTAGCGGGTAAGACCTACGAGCAGTACTTC CASSPLAGKTYEQYF
TRBD2 - TRBJ2-1 TRBV7-2 TGTGCCAGCAGCTTTAGCGGGCAGCACTGGTGGAATGAGCAGTTCTTC CASSFSGQHWWNEQFF
- - TRBJ2-7 TRBV12-3/TRBV12-4 TGTGCCAGCAGTTTGAGGGACACCGCCTACGAGCAGTACTTC CASSLRDTAYEQYF
- few TRBJ1-5 TRBV12-3/TRBV12-4 TGTGCCAGCAACGACCCCAGCAATCAGCCCCAGCATTTT CASNDPSNQPQHF
- - TRBJ2-7 TRBV12-3/TRBV12-4 TGTGCCAGCAGTTTTGGAGCCGGACTCACCTACGAGCAGTACTTC CASSFGAGLTYEQYF
- - TRBJ1-1 TRBV19 TGTGCCAGTAGTACGCCCGCGGGACCTACGAGACGTGAAGCTTTCTTT CASSTPAGPTRREAFF
TRBD1 many TRBJ2-7 TRBV7-8 TGTGCCAGCAGCTTCCCGGGACAGGGGAGCTCCTACGAGCAGTACTTC CASSFPGQGSSYEQYF
- - TRBJ1-6 TRBV7-9 TGTGCCAGCAGCACCCCGGACAGATCCTATAATTCACCCCTCCACTTT CASSTPDRSYNSPLHF
- few TRBJ2-3 TRBV11-2 TGTGCCAGCAGCTCTTACATCGGAGATACGCAGTATTTT CASSSYIGDTQYF
- few TRBJ2-1 TRBV7-9 TGTGCCAGCAGCCAACCGGGATCCTACAGTGAGCAGTTCTTC CASSQPGSYSEQFF
TRBD1 - TRBJ2-7 TRBV28 TGTGCCAGCAGTCTCCCTCCCGGGACAGGAGTAATCGAGTCCCACGAGCAGTACTTC CASSLPPGTGVIESHEQYF
- - TRBJ1-1 TRBV3-1 TGTGCCAGCAGCACTATGAACACTGAAGCTTTCTTT CASSTMNTEAFF
- - TRBJ2-2 TRBV19 TGTGCCAGTAGTGAAAACCCCCGCCCCGGGGAGCTGTTTTTT CASSENPRPGELFF
TRBD1 - TRBJ2-3 TRBV12-3/TRBV12-4 TGTGCCAGCAGTCCCCCGGGACAGGAAAATTCAGATACGCAGTATTTT CASSPPGQENSDTQYF
- - TRBJ2-1 TRBV27 TGTGCCAGCAGTACTTACTACAATGAGCAGTTCTTC CASSTYYNEQFF
TRBD1 many TRBJ2-7 TRBV12-3/TRBV12-4 TGTGCCAGCAGTTTAGGTGGACAGGGGTCCTACGAGCAGTACTTC CASSLGGQGSYEQYF
- - TRBJ2-1 TRBV29-1 TGCAGCGTTCAAACAGTCTCCTACAATGAGCAGTTCTTC CSVQTVSYNEQFF
- - TRBJ1-2 TRBV7-8 TGTGCCAGCAGCGAATCAGGGGCCTCCTATGGCTACACCTTC CASSESGASYGYTF
TRBD1 few TRBJ1-4 TRBV12-3/TRBV12-4 TGTGCCAGCAGTTCCCCTGGACAGGGTTTAGAGGAAAAACTGTTTTTT CASSSPGQGLEEKLFF
- - TRBJ2-1 TRBV20-1 TGCAGTGCTAGAGATCTCGAACATTACAATGAGCAGTTCTTC CSARDLEHYNEQFF
- few TRBJ2-1 TRBV7-2 TGTGCCAGCAGCTTTACCTCGGGGCTAGATGAGCAGTTCTTC CASSFTSGLDEQFF
TRBD1 few TRBJ1-6 TRBV6-2/TRBV6-3 TGTGCCAGCAGTCACTCCGGACAGGGTGGTTCACCCCTCCACTTT CASSHSGQGGSPLHF
- once TRBJ1-1 TRBV9 TGTGCCAGCGGAGGGAGTACTGAAGCTTTCTTT CASGGSTEAFF
TRBD1 - TRBJ2-7 TRBV7-2 TGTGCCAGCAGTTACCGGGACAGGGTGGCCGAGCAGTACTTC CASSYRDRVAEQYF